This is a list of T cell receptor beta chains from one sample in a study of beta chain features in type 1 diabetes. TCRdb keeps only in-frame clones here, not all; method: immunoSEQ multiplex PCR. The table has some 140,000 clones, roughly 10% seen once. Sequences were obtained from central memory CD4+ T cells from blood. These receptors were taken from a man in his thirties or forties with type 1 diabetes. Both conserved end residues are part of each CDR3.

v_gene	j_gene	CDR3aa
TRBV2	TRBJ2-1	CASRETVYNEQFF
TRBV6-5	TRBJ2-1	CASMAGGWGNEQFF
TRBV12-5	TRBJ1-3	CASGLVVRDTIYF
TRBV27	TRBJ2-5	CAGVDSGAQETQYF
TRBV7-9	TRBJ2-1	CASSYRTGRTRLNEQFF
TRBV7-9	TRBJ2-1	CASSLGSGGDEQFF
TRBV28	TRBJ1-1	CASSRGTGGFEAFF
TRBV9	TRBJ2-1	CASSRASGYNEQFF
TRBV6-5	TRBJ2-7	CASGQATYEQYF
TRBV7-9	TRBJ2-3	CASSYPGTDTQYF